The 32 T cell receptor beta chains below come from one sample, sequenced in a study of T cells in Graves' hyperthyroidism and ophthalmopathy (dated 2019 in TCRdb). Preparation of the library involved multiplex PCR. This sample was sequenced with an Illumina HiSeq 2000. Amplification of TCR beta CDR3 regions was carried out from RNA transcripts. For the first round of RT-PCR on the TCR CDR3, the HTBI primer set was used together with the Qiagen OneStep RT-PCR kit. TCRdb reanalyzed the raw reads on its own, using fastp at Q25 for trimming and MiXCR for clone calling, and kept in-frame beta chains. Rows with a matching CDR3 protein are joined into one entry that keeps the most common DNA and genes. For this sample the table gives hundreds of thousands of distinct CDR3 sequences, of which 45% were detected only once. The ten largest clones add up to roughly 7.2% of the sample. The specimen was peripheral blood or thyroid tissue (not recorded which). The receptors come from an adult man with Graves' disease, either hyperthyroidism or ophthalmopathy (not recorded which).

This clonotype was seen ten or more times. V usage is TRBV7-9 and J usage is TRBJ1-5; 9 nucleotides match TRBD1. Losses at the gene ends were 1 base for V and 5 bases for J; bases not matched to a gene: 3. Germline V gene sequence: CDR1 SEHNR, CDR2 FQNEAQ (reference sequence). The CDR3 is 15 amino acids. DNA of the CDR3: TGTGCCAGCAGCTTAGGAGACAGGGGGGATCAGCCCCAGCATTTT. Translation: CASSLGDRGDQPQHF.

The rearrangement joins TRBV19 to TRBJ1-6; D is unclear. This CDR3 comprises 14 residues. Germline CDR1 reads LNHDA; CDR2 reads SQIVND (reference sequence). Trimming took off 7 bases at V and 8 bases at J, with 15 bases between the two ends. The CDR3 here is CASTASRSYSPLHF. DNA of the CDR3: TGTGCCAGTACGGCCAGTCGGTCTTATTCACCCCTCCACTTT.

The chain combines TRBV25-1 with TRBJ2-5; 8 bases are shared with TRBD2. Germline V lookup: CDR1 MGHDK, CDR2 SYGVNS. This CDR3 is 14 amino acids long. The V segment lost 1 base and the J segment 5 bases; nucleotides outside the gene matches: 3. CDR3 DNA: TGTGCCAGCAGTGAATGGACTAGCAGGGAGACCCAGTACTTC. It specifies CASSEWTSRETQYF.

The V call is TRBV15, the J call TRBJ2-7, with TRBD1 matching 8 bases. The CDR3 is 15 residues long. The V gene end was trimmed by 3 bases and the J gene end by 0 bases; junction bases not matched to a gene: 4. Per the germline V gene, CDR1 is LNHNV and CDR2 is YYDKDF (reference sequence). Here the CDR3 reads CATSSSTGGSYEQYF. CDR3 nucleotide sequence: TGTGCCACCAGCAGTTCAACAGGGGGCTCCTACGAGCAGTACTTC.

CDR3 amino acids: CATSVGLVGSQETQYF. DNA of the CDR3: TGTGCCACCAGCGTTGGGTTAGTAGGATCCCAAGAGACCCAGTACTTC. The J gene is TRBJ2-5, the V gene TRBV24-1; D remains unclear. CDR1 is KGHDR and CDR2 is SFDVKD in the germline V gene. Deletions cut 7 bases from V and 1 base from J, with 18 bases between. The CDR3 length is 16 residues.

CDR3: CASSFRGGVFPLHF. The CDR3 DNA sequence: TGTGCCAGCAGCTTTCGAGGGGGCGTGTTCCCCCTCCACTTT. V usage is TRBV7-9 and J usage is TRBJ1-6; TRBD1 matches at 7 bases. V was clipped by 3 bases and J by 13 bases; unmatched bases: 9. The CDR3 is 14 residues long. CDR1 and CDR2 from the germline V gene are SEHNR and FQNEAQ (reference sequence).

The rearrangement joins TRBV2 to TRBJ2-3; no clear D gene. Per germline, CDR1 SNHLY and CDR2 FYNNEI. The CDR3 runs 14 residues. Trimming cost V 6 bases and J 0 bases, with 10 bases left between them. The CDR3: CASSSTGSTDTQYF. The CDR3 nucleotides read TGTGCCAGCAGCTCGACTGGCAGCACAGATACGCAGTATTTT.

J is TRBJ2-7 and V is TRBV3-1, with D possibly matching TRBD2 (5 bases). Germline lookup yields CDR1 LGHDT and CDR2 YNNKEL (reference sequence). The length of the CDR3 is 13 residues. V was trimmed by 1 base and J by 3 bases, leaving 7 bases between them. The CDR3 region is CASSQVRGYEQYF. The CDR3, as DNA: TGTGCCAGCAGCCAAGTTCGGGGCTACGAGCAGTACTTC.

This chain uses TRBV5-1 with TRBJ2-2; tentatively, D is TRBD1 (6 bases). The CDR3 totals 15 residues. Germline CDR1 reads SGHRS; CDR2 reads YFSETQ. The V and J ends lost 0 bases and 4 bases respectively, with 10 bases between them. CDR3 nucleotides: TGCGCCAGCAGCTTGGGACAGGCCAGCACCGGGGAGCTGTTTTTT. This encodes CASSLGQASTGELFF.

CDR3 sequence: CASSEQVRNQPQYF. In DNA form, the CDR3 reads TGTGCCAGCAGTGAACAGGTCAGAAATCAGCCCCAGTACTTC. The chain is built from TRBV2 and TRBJ2-5; D not certain. V gave up 2 bases and J gave up 9 bases, with 16 bases separating them. This CDR3 contains 14 residues. Germline V gene lookup returns CDR1 SNHLY and CDR2 FYNNEI.

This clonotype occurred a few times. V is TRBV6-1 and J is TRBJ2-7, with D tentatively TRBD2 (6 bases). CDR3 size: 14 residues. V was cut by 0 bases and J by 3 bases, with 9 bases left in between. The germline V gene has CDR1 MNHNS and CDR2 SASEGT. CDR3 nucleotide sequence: TGTGCCAGCAGTGAAGCTACGGACTACTACGAGCAGTACTTC. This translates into CASSEATDYYEQYF.

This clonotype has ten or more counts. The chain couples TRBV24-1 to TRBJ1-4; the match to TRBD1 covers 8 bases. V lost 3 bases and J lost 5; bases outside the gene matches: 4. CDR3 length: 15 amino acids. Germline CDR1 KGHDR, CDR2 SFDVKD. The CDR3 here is CATSDARGPNEKLFF. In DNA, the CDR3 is TGTGCCACCAGTGATGCCAGGGGGCCAAATGAAAAACTGTTTTTT.

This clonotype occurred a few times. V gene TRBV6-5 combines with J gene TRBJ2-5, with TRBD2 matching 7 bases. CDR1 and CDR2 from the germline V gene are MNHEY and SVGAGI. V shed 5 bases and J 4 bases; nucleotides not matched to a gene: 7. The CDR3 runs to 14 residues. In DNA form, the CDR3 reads TGTGCCAGCAGTAAAAGCGGGAACACAGAGACCCAGTACTTC. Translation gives CASSKSGNTETQYF.

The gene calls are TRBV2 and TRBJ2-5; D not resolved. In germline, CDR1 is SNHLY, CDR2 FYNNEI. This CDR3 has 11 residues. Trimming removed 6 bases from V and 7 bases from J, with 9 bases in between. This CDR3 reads CASSKSGTQYF. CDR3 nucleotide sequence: TGTGCCAGCAGCAAATCCGGGACCCAGTACTTC.

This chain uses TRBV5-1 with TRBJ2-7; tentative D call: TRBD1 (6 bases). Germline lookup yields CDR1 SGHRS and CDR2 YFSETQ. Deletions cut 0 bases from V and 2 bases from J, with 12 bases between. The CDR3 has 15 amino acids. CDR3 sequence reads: CASSLGPGVTYEQYF. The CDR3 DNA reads TGCGCCAGCAGCTTGGGGCCAGGGGTCACCTACGAGCAGTACTTC.

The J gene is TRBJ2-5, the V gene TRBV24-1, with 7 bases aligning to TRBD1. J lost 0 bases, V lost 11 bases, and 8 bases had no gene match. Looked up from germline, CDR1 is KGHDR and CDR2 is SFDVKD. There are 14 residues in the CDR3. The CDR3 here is CASGRQGYQETQYF. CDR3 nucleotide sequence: TGTGCCAGCGGTCGACAGGGATACCAAGAGACCCAGTACTTC.

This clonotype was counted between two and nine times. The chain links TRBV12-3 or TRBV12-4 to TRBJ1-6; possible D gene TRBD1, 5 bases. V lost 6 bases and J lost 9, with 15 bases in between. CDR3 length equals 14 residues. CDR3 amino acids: CASSRTAGGSPLHF. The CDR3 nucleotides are TGTGCCAGCAGCCGGACGGCGGGGGGTTCACCCCTCCACTTT.

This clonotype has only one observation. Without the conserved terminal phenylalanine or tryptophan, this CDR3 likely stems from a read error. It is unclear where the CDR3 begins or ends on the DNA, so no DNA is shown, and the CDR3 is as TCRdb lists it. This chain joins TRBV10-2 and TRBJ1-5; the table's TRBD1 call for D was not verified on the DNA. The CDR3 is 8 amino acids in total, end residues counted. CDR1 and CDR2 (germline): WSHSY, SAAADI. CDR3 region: CASSESRQ.

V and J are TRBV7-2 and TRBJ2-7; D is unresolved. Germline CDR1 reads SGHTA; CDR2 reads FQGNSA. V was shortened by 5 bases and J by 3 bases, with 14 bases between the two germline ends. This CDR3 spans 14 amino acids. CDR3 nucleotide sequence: TGTGCCAGCAGCCGCGACCCTCCCCACTACGAGCAGTACTTC. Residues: CASSRDPPHYEQYF.

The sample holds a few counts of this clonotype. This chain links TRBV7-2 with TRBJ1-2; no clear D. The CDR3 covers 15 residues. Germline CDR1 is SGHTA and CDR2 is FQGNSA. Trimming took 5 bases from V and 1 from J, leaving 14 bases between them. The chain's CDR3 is CASSPSANSNYGYTF. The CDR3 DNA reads TGTGCCAGCAGCCCCTCGGCCAATAGTAACTATGGCTACACCTTC.

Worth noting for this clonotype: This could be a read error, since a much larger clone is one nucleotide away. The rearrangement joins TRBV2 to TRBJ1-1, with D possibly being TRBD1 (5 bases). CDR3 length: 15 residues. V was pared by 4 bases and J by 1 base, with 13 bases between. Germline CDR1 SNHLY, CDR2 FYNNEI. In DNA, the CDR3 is TGTGCCAGCAGTGTCGCGGGACCCACGAACACTGAAGCTTTCTTT. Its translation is CASSVAGPTNTEAFF.

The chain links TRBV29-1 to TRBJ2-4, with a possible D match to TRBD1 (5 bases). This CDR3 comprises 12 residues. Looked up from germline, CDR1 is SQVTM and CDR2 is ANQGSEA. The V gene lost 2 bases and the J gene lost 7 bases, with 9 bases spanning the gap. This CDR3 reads CSVESQGNIQYF. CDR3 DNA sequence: TGCAGCGTTGAATCGCAGGGTAACATTCAGTACTTC. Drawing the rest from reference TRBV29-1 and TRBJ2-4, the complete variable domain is SAVISQKPSRDICQRGTSLTIQCQVDSQVTMMFWYRQQPGQSLTLIATANQGSEATYESGFVIDKFPISRPNLTFSTLTVSNMSPEDSSIYLCSVESQGNIQYFGAGTRLSVL.

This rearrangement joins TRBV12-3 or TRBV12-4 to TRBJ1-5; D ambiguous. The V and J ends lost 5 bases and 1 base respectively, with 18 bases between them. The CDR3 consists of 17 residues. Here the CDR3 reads CASSVGFSGLSNQPQHF. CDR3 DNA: TGTGCCAGCAGTGTGGGATTCTCCGGTTTGAGCAATCAGCCCCAGCATTTT.

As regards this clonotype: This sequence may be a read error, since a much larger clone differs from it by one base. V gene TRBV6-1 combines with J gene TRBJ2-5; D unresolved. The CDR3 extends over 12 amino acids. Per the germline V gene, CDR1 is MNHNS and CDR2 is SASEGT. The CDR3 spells CATSTYQETRYF. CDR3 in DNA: TGCGCCACCTCGACTTATCAAGAGACCCGGTACTTC.

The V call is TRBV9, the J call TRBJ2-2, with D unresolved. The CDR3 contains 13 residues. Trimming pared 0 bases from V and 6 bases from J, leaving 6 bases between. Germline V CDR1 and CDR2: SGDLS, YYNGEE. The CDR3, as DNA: TGTGCCAGCAGCGTAGGGCCGCCCGGGGAGCTGTTTTTT. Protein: CASSVGPPGELFF.

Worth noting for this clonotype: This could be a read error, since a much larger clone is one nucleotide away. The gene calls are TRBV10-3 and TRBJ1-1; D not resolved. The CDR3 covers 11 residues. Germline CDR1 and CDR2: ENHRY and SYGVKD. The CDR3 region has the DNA TGTGCCATCGGTGACTGGGCTGAAGCTTTCTTT. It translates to CAIGDWAEAFF.

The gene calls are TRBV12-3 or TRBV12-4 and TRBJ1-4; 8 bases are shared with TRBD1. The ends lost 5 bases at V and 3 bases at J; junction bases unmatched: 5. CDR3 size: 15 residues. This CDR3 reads CASSVWGQANEKLFF. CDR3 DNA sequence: TGTGCCAGCAGTGTCTGGGGACAGGCTAATGAAAAACTGTTTTTT.

The CDR3 DNA reads as TGTGCCATCAGCCCGGGACTAGCGGGGTGGGAGCAGTACTTC. Translating gives CAISPGLAGWEQYF. This chain joins TRBV10-3 and TRBJ2-7; 13 bases line up with TRBD2. With 6 bases clipped from V and 7 bases from J, the junction kept 6 bases outside the gene matches. This CDR3 has 14 residues. Germline assignment: CDR1 ENHRY and CDR2 SYGVKD.

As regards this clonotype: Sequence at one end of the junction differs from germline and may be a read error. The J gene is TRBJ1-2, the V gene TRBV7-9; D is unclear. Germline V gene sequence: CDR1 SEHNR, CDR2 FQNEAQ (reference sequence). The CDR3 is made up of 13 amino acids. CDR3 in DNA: TGCGCCAGCAGCCAAGATCTGTCTTATGGCTACACCTTC. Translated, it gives CASSQDLSYGYTF.

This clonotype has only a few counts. CDR3 nucleotide sequence: TGTGCCAGTTGCCGGAGTGGGGCCTATGGCTACACCTTC. This gives the protein CASCRSGAYGYTF. The chain combines TRBV19 with TRBJ1-2, with a weak D call TRBD1 (5 bases). The CDR3 totals 13 residues. The V end was cut by 8 bases, the J end by 4 bases, with 14 bases between. CDR1 and CDR2 (germline): LNHDA, SQIVND (reference sequence).

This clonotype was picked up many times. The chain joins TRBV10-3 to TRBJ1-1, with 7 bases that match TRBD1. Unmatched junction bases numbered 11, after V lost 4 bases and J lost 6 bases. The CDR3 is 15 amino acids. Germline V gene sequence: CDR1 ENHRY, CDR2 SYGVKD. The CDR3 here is CAISATTGLVAEAFF. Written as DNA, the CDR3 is TGTGCCATCAGTGCGACGACAGGGTTGGTGGCTGAAGCTTTCTTT.

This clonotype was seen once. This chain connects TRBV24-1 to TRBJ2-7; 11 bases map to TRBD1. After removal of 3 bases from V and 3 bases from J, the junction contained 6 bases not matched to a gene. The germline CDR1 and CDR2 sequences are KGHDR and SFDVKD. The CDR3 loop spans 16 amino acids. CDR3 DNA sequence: TGTGCCACCAGTGATCCCCGGGACAGGGGGGACTACGAGCAGTACTTC. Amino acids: CATSDPRDRGDYEQYF.